The 25 T cell receptor beta chains below come from one sample, sequenced in a study of blood T cell repertoires in COVID-19. Sequencing was performed with immunoSEQ multiplex PCR; in TCRdb, only in-frame clones are kept and a portion is missing. The table shows roughly 68,000 clones, with roughly 86% occurring only once. The sample consisted of peripheral blood. All receptors come from a man aged 50 or older with acute or convalescent COVID-19.

This chain uses TRBV4-2 with TRBJ2-3; TRBD2 might be the D (6 bases). Deletions cut 3 bases from V and 1 base from J, with 17 bases between. Germline CDR1 and CDR2: LGHNA and YNFKEQ. This CDR3 region has 17 residues. The CDR3 is CASSQKGTTSGTDTQYF. In DNA form, the CDR3 reads TGTGCCAGCAGCCAGAAGGGGACGACTAGTGGCACAGATACGCAGTATTTT.

This clone has just a few counts. V is TRBV6-5 and J is TRBJ1-1; D is undetermined. The V gene lost 7 bases and the J gene lost 2 bases, with 5 bases spanning the gap. Germline CDR1 reads MNHEY; CDR2 reads SVGAGI. The CDR3 has 11 residues. The CDR3 nucleotides are TGTGCCAGCACCACTAACACTGAAGCTTTCTTT. This encodes CASTTNTEAFF.

J is TRBJ1-5 and V is TRBV12-5, with TRBD1 identical over 7 bases. V gave up 2 bases and J gave up 2 bases; unmatched junction bases: 6. Germline V gene sequence: CDR1 LGHNT, CDR2 FRNRAP. The CDR3 loop spans 16 amino acids. The CDR3 here is CASGLTAGQRNQPQHF. The CDR3, as DNA: TGTGCTAGTGGTTTGACCGCGGGACAGCGCAATCAGCCCCAGCATTTT.

The chain is built from TRBV14 and TRBJ2-3; D is undetermined. The CDR3 runs to 16 residues. Per the germline V gene, CDR1 is SGHDN and CDR2 is FVKESK. V was pared by 4 bases and J by 2 bases, with 16 bases between. CDR3 DNA: TGTGCCAGCAGCCCCCAAATCCGGGTGAACACAGATACGCAGTATTTT. This sequence encodes CASSPQIRVNTDTQYF.

This sequence joins TRBV12-5 and TRBJ1-5; D is perhaps TRBD1 (5 bases). The germline CDR1 and CDR2 sequences are LGHNT and FRNRAP. This CDR3 has 14 amino acids. V was shortened by 3 bases and J by 6 bases, with 12 bases between the two germline ends. In DNA, the CDR3 is TGTGCTAGTGGTTTTTTTCAGGGAGGTCAGCCCCAGCATTTT. Its protein product is CASGFFQGGQPQHF.

This sequence joins TRBV19 and TRBJ2-5, with D possibly matching TRBD2 (6 bases). From germline, CDR1 is LNHDA and CDR2 SQIVND (reference sequence). Between the trimmed V and J ends, which lost 1 base and 0 bases, there was a span of 12 bases. The CDR3 is 16 residues long. The CDR3 DNA follows: TGTGCCAGTAGTATAGGTTGGGACTCGAACCAAGAGACCCAGTACTTC. Protein sequence: CASSIGWDSNQETQYF.

This rearrangement joins TRBV27 to TRBJ2-2, with 11 bases aligning to TRBD1. With V trimmed by 7 bases and J by 7 bases, 11 bases remained unmatched. The V gene's germline CDR1 is MNHEY and CDR2 SMNVEV (reference sequence). The CDR3 consists of 16 residues. The CDR3: CASTHRGTGGVGELFF. The CDR3 DNA is TGTGCCAGCACCCACCGCGGGACAGGGGGTGTCGGGGAGCTGTTTTTT.

This chain uses TRBV7-9 with TRBJ2-5, with 13 bases aligning to TRBD2. V lost 4 bases to trimming and J lost 5 bases; unmatched junction nucleotides: 10. Germline-derived CDR1 and CDR2 are SEHNR and FQNEAQ (reference sequence). The length of the CDR3 is 17 residues. CDR3 protein: CASSSGLAGASGETQYF. DNA of the CDR3: TGTGCCAGCAGCTCCGGACTAGCGGGGGCCTCGGGGGAGACCCAGTACTTC. Complete variable domain (other parts from reference TRBV7-9 and TRBJ2-5): DTGVSQNPRHKITKRGQNVTFRCDPISEHNRLYWYRQTLGQGPEFLTYFQNEAQLEKSRLLSDRFSAERPKGSFSTLEIQRTEQGDSAMYLCASSSGLAGASGETQYFGPGTRLLVL.

This clone occurred once. This CDR3 is CASSVTLRQRYGYTF. CDR3 nucleotides: TGCGCCAGCAGCGTAACCCTACGGCAGCGGTATGGCTACACCTTC. The gene calls are TRBV5-1 and TRBJ1-2; D is ambiguous. CDR3 length: 15 amino acids. Per the germline V gene, CDR1 is SGHRS and CDR2 is YFSETQ. The V and J ends lost 4 bases and 5 bases respectively, with 18 bases between them.

Remarks on this clone: One junction end does not reproduce the germline sequence, and a read error may be involved. V usage is TRBV18 and J usage is TRBJ1-6; tentative D call: TRBD1 (6 bases). Germline V gene lookup returns CDR1 KGHSH and CDR2 LQKENI. The CDR3 consists of 15 residues. CDR3 in DNA: TGTGCCAGCTCATCACCCCCGGGACAAAATTCACCCCTCCACTTT. Translation gives CASSSPPGQNSPLHF.

V gene TRBV3-1 (or the pseudogene TRBV3-2) combines with J gene TRBJ2-5, with D tentatively TRBD2 (6 bases). The V gene lost 8 bases and the J gene lost 6 bases, with 22 bases spanning the gap. From germline, CDR1 is LGHDT and CDR2 YNNKEL (reference sequence). The CDR3 is made up of 15 amino acids. The CDR3 region has the DNA TGTGCCAGCCCTTGTACCGGGACTCCGGCCAAGACCCAGTACTTC. Amino acid sequence: CASPCTGTPAKTQYF.

The chain recombines TRBV12-3 or TRBV12-4 with TRBJ1-2; tentatively, D is TRBD1 (6 bases). V dropped 6 bases and J dropped 7 bases, with 15 bases sitting between them. This CDR3 has 13 amino acids. CDR3 DNA: TGTGCCAGCAGACCTACAGGGTTGTTTGGCTACACCTTC. Translating it yields CASRPTGLFGYTF.

This sequence joins TRBV12-5 and TRBJ1-2; D is unclear. V lost 6 bases and J 1 base, leaving 3 bases between the germline ends. The CDR3 spans 11 residues. Germline V gene sequence: CDR1 LGHNT, CDR2 FRNRAP. The CDR3 DNA reads TGTGCTAGTGGCAGTAACTATGGCTACACCTTC. This gives the protein CASGSNYGYTF.

The sample holds a few counts of this clone. The V call is TRBV23-1, the J call TRBJ1-4, with D perhaps TRBD1 (6 bases). TRBV23-1 is given ORF status, its function remaining uncertain. Trimming took 10 bases from V and 7 from J, leaving 22 bases between them. This CDR3 spans 15 amino acids. DNA for the CDR3: TGCGCCACCCCAATAACAGGGTGCTTGCGTGAAAAACTGTTTTTT. Its protein product is CATPITGCLREKLFF.

J is TRBJ2-7 and V is TRBV7-9, with 8 nucleotides matching TRBD1. The CDR3 runs to 12 residues. Germline V CDR1 and CDR2: SEHNR, FQNEAQ (reference sequence). The V and J ends lost 5 bases and 6 bases, in that order; junction bases with no gene match: 3. Here the CDR3 DNA reads TGTGCCAGCAGCCTACAGGGGGGCGAGCAGTACTTC. It is translated as CASSLQGGEQYF. Together with reference TRBV7-9 and TRBJ2-7, the CDR3 gives the full variable domain: DTGVSQNPRHKITKRGQNVTFRCDPISEHNRLYWYRQTLGQGPEFLTYFQNEAQLEKSRLLSDRFSAERPKGSFSTLEIQRTEQGDSAMYLCASSLQGGEQYFGPGTRLTVT.

The CDR3 region is CASSQGQLGMDSNQPQHF. The CDR3 nucleotides are TGCGCCAGCAGCCAAGGACAGCTAGGGATGGATAGCAATCAGCCCCAGCATTTT. This rearrangement joins TRBV4-1 to TRBJ1-5, with D possibly being TRBD1 (5 bases). Germline assignment: CDR1 MGHRA and CDR2 YSYEKL. Trimming cost V 1 base and J 0 bases, with 16 bases left between them. The CDR3 length is 18 residues.

In this sample, this clone turned up once. The chain uses TRBV28 and TRBJ2-3; 7 nucleotides align to TRBD1. This CDR3 spans 14 amino acids. The V segment lost 3 bases and the J segment 2 bases; nucleotides outside the gene matches: 2. Looked up from germline, CDR1 is MDHEN and CDR2 is SYDVKM. The CDR3 region has the DNA TGTGCCAGCAGTTTGGGACAGCTCACAGATACGCAGTATTTT. Residues: CASSLGQLTDTQYF. Looking up the rest from reference TRBV28 and TRBJ2-3 gives the full variable domain: DVKVTQSSRYLVKRTGEKVFLECVQDMDHENMFWYRQDPGLGLRLIYFSYDVKMKEKGDIPEGYSVSREKKERFSLILESASTNQTSMYLCASSLGQLTDTQYFGPGTRLTVL.

The CDR3 sequence is CASAPVQGTDTQYF. CDR3 in DNA: TGTGCCAGTGCCCCGGTCCAGGGCACAGATACGCAGTATTTT. The chain recombines TRBV6-4 with TRBJ2-3; D is ambiguous. V dropped 9 bases and J dropped 1 base, with 14 bases sitting between them. This CDR3 region has 14 residues. Germline values: CDR1 MRHNA, CDR2 SNTAGT.

CDR3 nucleotides: TGTGCCACCAGTGATTCGGGAACGGAGACCCAGTACTTC. Amino acid sequence: CATSDSGTETQYF. The chain carries TRBV24-1 and TRBJ2-5; tentatively, D is TRBD2 (5 bases). V was trimmed by 2 bases and J by 5 bases, leaving 8 bases between them. CDR3 length: 13 amino acids. Germline-derived CDR1 and CDR2 are KGHDR and SFDVKD.

The rearrangement joins TRBV4-1 to TRBJ2-2, with 7 positions matching TRBD1. CDR3 length: 17 amino acids. Germline trimming cut 3 bases from V and 1 base from J; bases unmatched to any gene: 8. Germline assignment: CDR1 MGHRA and CDR2 YSYEKL. The DNA of the CDR3 is TGCGCCAGCAGCCAGGACAGACAGGGAATGAACACCGGGGAGCTGTTTTTT. Translation: CASSQDRQGMNTGELFF.

The chain is built from TRBV6-2 or TRBV6-3 and TRBJ1-2; the D gene is possibly TRBD1 (6 bases). Trimming left V 0 bases short and J 6 bases short, with 17 bases between. The CDR3 loop spans 16 amino acids. CDR1 MNHEY and CDR2 SVGEGT come from the germline V gene. The CDR3: CASSYSTAGESDGYTF. Here the CDR3 DNA reads TGTGCCAGCAGTTACTCGACGGCAGGGGAGTCAGATGGCTACACCTTC.

V and J are TRBV5-1 and TRBJ2-3; 7 positions match TRBD2. The CDR3 loop spans 14 amino acids. Looked up from germline, CDR1 is SGHRS and CDR2 is YFSETQ. V trimming: 0 bases; J trimming: 11 bases; junction bases outside the gene matches: 9. For the CDR3, the DNA is TGCGCCAGCAGCTTGGAGCTAGCGGAGCGTGGGCAGTATTTT. Protein: CASSLELAERGQYF.

The V gene is TRBV4-1, the J gene TRBJ2-3; 10 positions match TRBD1. Germline lookup yields CDR1 MGHRA and CDR2 YSYEKL. V dropped 1 base and J dropped 4; count of bases not matched to a gene: 5. CDR3 size: 16 residues. In DNA, the CDR3 is TGCGCCAGCAGCCAAGGAGACAGGGGGCTTCCAGATACGCAGTATTTT. Translation: CASSQGDRGLPDTQYF.

V is TRBV2 and J is TRBJ2-5, with D possibly TRBD2 on 7 matching bases. The CDR3 runs 14 residues. Looked up from germline, CDR1 is SNHLY and CDR2 is FYNNEI. With 7 bases removed from V and 3 bases from J, the gap between germline ends came to 15 bases. This CDR3 is CASNGGAGKETQYF. The CDR3 nucleotides read TGTGCCAGCAATGGGGGGGCCGGGAAAGAGACCCAGTACTTC.

This chain links TRBV5-1 with TRBJ2-5; 13 nucleotides align to TRBD2. Per germline, CDR1 SGHRS and CDR2 YFSETQ. CDR3 length: 15 amino acids. With V trimmed by 2 bases and J by 2 bases, 0 bases remained unmatched. The CDR3 region has the DNA TGCGCCAGCAGCTTACTAGCGGGGGGGCAAGAGACCCAGTACTTC. It specifies CASSLLAGGQETQYF.